This entry features one T cell receptor (beta chain) sequence. The antigen is undetermined. This entry belongs to a study of shared clonotypes between healthy human individuals. The wider study: CD4 naive cells filled three plates per donor, CD4 memory three, CD8 naive two and CD8 memory one.

Sequenced by immunoSEQ multiplex PCR; TCRdb stores in-frame clones only, minus some. The sample shows 2.5 million or so clones, around 94% of them seen only once. Study-level results: With several donors compared, 4% to 5.5% of naive CD4 clonotypes were shared.

This CDR3 has 14 residues. The V gene's germline CDR1 is SNHLY and CDR2 FYNNEI. V shed 6 bases, J shed 5 bases, and the junction held 6 bases outside the gene matches. Sequencing was performed on naive CD4+ T cells sorted from blood. Regarding subset: CD45RA+ positively selected. The rearrangement links TRBV2 to TRBJ1-4, with 7 bases lining up with TRBD1. The TCR comes from a young man in good health. The DNA of the CDR3 is TGTGCCAGCAGCTTAGACAGGGCAAATGAAAAACTGTTTTTT. This translates into CASSLDRANEKLFF.